Listed below are T cell receptor beta chains from one sample, sequenced in a study of shared clonotypes between healthy human individuals. Clones were sequenced by immunoSEQ multiplex PCR, and TCRdb holds only the in-frame ones, with some missing. The repertoire holds approximately 600,000 clones, with about 95% as singletons. Sequenced sample: naive CD8+ T cells sorted from blood. These receptors were collected from a woman in her twenties or thirties in good health. CDR3s include the opening cysteine and the closing phenylalanine or tryptophan. D genes are given only for firm matches.

d_call	v_call	j_call	cdr3_nt	cdr3_aa
NA	TRBV5-1	TRBJ1-2	TGCGCCAGCAGCCAAGGGGATGGTTGGGGGGTTAGCGGCTACACCTTC	CASSQGDGWGVSGYTF
NA	TRBV19	TRBJ2-1	TGTGCCAGTAGTATAGTCCGGGGGAATGAGCAGTTCTTC	CASSIVRGNEQFF
NA	TRBV7-9	TRBJ1-3	TGTGCCAGCAGCAATACACAGATGACAGCCATATATTTT	CASSNTQMTAIYF
NA	TRBV9	TRBJ2-7	TGTGCCAGCAGCCCCCAGGGAGCTGGGCCCTACGAGCAGTACTTC	CASSPQGAGPYEQYF
NA	TRBV5-4	TRBJ1-2	TGTGCCAGCAGCATCACAGGGAGCGCCTATGGCTACACCTTC	CASSITGSAYGYTF
TRBD2	TRBV10-3	TRBJ2-7	TGTGCCATCAGTGAGTCGGAAACCGGGACTAGCGGCCCCGGGAGCAGCTACGAGCAGTACTTC	CAISESETGTSGPGSSYEQYF
NA	TRBV7-9	TRBJ2-1	TGTGCCAGCAGCTTAGGCCTAACTAGCTCCGATGAGCAGTTCTTC	CASSLGLTSSDEQFF
NA	TRBV7-9	TRBJ1-4	TGTGCCAGCAGCGGAGACTTGGAAAAACTGTTTTTT	CASSGDLEKLFF
NA	TRBV30	TRBJ2-3	TGTGCCTGGAGCTTTGGGGGCGCGAGCACAGATACGCAGTATTTT	CAWSFGGASTDTQYF
TRBD2	TRBV5-1	TRBJ2-5	TGCGCCAGCAGCTTGGGGACTAGGGAACAAGGGAGGTACTTC	CASSLGTREQGRYF
NA	TRBV4-2	TRBJ1-1	TGTGCCAGCAGCCAAGATAGGGTGGGGACTGAAGCTTTCTTT	CASSQDRVGTEAFF
NA	TRBV5-4	TRBJ2-7	TGTGCCAGCAGCCCCGACAGGACTTACGAGCAGTACTTC	CASSPDRTYEQYF
TRBD2	TRBV27	TRBJ2-7	TGTGCCAGCAGTTTATCGGTCCTAGCGGGATACGAGCAGTACTTC	CASSLSVLAGYEQYF
TRBD1	TRBV7-6	TRBJ1-4	TGTGCCAGCAGCTTAGACGGGACAGGGGGTTTCTCTAATGAAAAACTGTTTTTT	CASSLDGTGGFSNEKLFF
TRBD1	TRBV19	TRBJ1-1	TGTGCCAGTAGTGCCGACAGGGATCGCACTGAAGCTTTCTTT	CASSADRDRTEAFF
NA	TRBV7-4	TRBJ1-1	TGTGCCAGCAGCTTACCGCGACAGAAAATGAACACTGAAGCTTTCTTT	CASSLPRQKMNTEAFF
NA	TRBV2	TRBJ1-5	TGTGCCAGCAAATCAGGGGTTGATCAGCCCCAGCATTTT	CASKSGVDQPQHF
NA	TRBV28	TRBJ1-1	TGTGCCAGCAGTTTTTCGCCGGGCACTGAAGCTTTCTTT	CASSFSPGTEAFF
NA	TRBV27	TRBJ2-7	TGTGCCAGCAGTTTGATTACCGGGACGGGGCCCTACGAGCAGTACTTC	CASSLITGTGPYEQYF
NA	TRBV11-3	TRBJ2-1	TGTGCCAGCAGCTTAGATGGCGGGGCCCCATCCTACAATGAGCAGTTCTTC	CASSLDGGAPSYNEQFF
NA	TRBV28	TRBJ1-5	TGTGCCAGCAGGGGCGCGTCCAATCAGCCCCAGCATTTT	CASRGASNQPQHF
NA	TRBV7-9	TRBJ2-7	TGTGCCAGCAGCTTAGCGGATTCCTACGAGCAGTACTTC	CASSLADSYEQYF
TRBD1	TRBV10-1	TRBJ1-5	TGCGCCAGCAACGATTTTAACAGGGGCCGTCAGCCCCAGCATTTT	CASNDFNRGRQPQHF
NA	TRBV9	TRBJ2-1	TGTGCCAGCAGCGTTATTGGTTCGGATGAGCAGTTCTTC	CASSVIGSDEQFF
TRBD1	TRBV7-8	TRBJ2-1	TGTGCCAGCAGCGTAGACAGGGGTAGGAGCAATGAGCAGTTCTTC	CASSVDRGRSNEQFF
TRBD1	TRBV19	TRBJ1-5	TGTGCCAGTAGTATTACGGGAGTAACGGGACAGGGTTACGATCAGCCCCAGCATTTT	CASSITGVTGQGYDQPQHF